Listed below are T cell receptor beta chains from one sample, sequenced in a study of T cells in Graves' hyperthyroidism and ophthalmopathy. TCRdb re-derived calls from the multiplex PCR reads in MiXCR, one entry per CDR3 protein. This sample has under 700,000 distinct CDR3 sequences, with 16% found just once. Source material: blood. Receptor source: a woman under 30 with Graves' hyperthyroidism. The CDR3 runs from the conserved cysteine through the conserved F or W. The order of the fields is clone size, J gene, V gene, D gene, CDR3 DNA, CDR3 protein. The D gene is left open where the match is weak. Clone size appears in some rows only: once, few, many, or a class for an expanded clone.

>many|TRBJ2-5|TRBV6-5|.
TGTGCCAGCAGTTACTCACCTGAAGAGACCCAGTACTTC
CASSYSPEETQYF
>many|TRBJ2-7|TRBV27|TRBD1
TGTGCCAGCAAATCGGACAGGTCCTCCTACGAGCAGTACTTC
CASKSDRSSYEQYF
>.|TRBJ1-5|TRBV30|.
TGTGCCTGGAGTCGCCAGGTTCTAAATCAGCCCCAGCATTTT
CAWSRQVLNQPQHF
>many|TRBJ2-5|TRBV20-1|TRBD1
TGCAGTGCTAGCCGAGGACAGGCCCAAGAGACCCAGTACTTC
CSASRGQAQETQYF
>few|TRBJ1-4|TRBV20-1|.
TGCAGTGCTAGGGGGGGATCAACTAATGAAAAACTGTTTTTT
CSARGGSTNEKLFF
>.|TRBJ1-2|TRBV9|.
TGTGCCAGCAGCCCAGAGGGGACATTTGGTGGCTACACCTTC
CASSPEGTFGGYTF
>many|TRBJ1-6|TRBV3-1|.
TGTGCCAGCAGCCATATCGGGATTTCACCCCTCCACTTT
CASSHIGISPLHF
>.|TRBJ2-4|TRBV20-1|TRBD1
TGCAGTGCTAGAGACAACAGGGGATTGGACATTCAGTACTTC
CSARDNRGLDIQYF
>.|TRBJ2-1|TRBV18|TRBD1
TGTGCCAGCTCACCACTGGAGACAGGGAACAATGAGCAGTTCTTC
CASSPLETGNNEQFF
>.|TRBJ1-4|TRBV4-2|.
TGTGCCAGCAGCCAAGATCGCGGGGTTGGAGAAAAACTGTTTTTT
CASSQDRGVGEKLFF
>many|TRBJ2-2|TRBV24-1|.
TGTGCCACCAGTGATGGCGGGGAGCTGTTTTTT
CATSDGGELFF
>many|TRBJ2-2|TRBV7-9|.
TGTGCCAGCAGCCGCGAAGAGGTCGGGGAGCTGTTTTTT
CASSREEVGELFF
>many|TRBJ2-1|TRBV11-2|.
TGTGCCAGCAGCTTAAAAATTATGGTGTCGTCTCGGTACAATGAGCAGTTCTTC
CASSLKIMVSSRYNEQFF
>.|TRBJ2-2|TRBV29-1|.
TGCAGCGCTGCCCGGACAGCGAACACCGGGGAGCTGTTTTTT
CSAARTANTGELFF
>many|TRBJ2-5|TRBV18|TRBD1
TGTGCCAGCTCACCCCGGACAGGGGCACAAGAGACCCAGTACTTC
CASSPRTGAQETQYF
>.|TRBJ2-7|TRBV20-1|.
TGCAGTGCTAGTGGGGGTTATGACTCCTACGAGCAGTACTTC
CSASGGYDSYEQYF
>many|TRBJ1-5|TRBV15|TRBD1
TGTGCCACCAGCAGAGCAGGGGGAAGGCAGCCCCAGCATTTT
CATSRAGGRQPQHF
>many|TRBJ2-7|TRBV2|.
TGTGCCAGCAGCGACAACAGCCTTCGGCAGTACTTC
CASSDNSLRQYF
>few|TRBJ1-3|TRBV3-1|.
TGTGCCAGCAGCCAAAAAGGGGGCTCTGGAAACACCATATATTTT
CASSQKGGSGNTIYF
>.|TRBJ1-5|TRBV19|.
TGTGCCAGTGAACGCGGGTATAGCAATCAGCCCCAGCATTTT
CASERGYSNQPQHF
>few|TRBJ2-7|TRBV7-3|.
TGTGCCAGCAGCTTAGAGGGGCCCTTTCGGACTTTCGTCCTAGCCGTCTTTGCCTACGAGCAGTACTTC
CASSLEGPFRTFVLAVFAYEQYF
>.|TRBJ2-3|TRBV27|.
TGTGCCAGCAGTCCGCTCACCGGGACGCAGTATTTT
CASSPLTGTQYF
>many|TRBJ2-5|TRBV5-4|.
TGTGCCAGCAGCCTCTTGGAGGACCGCCCATCCCAAGAGACCCAGTACTTC
CASSLLEDRPSQETQYF
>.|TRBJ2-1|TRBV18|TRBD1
TGTGCCAGCTTTTCACAGGGGTCTTCCTACAATGAGCAGTTCTTC
CASFSQGSSYNEQFF
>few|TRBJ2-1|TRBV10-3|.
TGTGCCATCCGGAGGGTGGGGGACAATGAGCAGTTCTTC
CAIRRVGDNEQFF
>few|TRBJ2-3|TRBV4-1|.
TGCGCCAGCAGCCAACCGACCCTGGACACAGATACGCAGTATTTT
CASSQPTLDTDTQYF
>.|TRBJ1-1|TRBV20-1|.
TGCAGTGCTAGAGAACCACAGAGTTACACTGAAGCTTTCTTT
CSAREPQSYTEAFF
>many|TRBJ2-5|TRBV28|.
TGTGCCAGCAGTTTTGGGATTATCCCTGGCGTACAAGAGACCCAGTACTTC
CASSFGIIPGVQETQYF
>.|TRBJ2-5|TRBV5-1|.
TGCGCCAGCAGACTATCCCAAGAGACCCAGTACTTC
CASRLSQETQYF
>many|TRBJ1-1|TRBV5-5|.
TGTGCCAGCAGCTTGATCGAGGGAGAAGCTTTCTTT
CASSLIEGEAFF
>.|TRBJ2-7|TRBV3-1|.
TGTGCCAGCAGCCAACTACAGGGAGTCTACGAGCAGTACTTC
CASSQLQGVYEQYF
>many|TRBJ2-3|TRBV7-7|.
TGTGCTAGCAGCCCACGCCTGATTCAATCCCCCCAGTATTTT
CASSPRLIQSPQYF
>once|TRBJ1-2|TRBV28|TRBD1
TGTGCCAGCAGTGGGACAGGGGAAAGCTATGGCTACACCTTC
CASSGTGESYGYTF
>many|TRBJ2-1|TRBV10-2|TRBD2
TGCGCCAGAAAGACTCTAGCGGGAGTCATTGGTGAGCAGTTCTTC
CARKTLAGVIGEQFF
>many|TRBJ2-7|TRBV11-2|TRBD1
TGTGCCAGCAGCTCGATTCGGGACAGGGCACGGGAGCAGTACTTC
CASSSIRDRAREQYF
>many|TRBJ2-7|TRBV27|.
TGTGCCAGCAGTTCACCCCGGGACCTCTCCTACGAGCAGTACTTC
CASSSPRDLSYEQYF
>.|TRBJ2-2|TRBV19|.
TGTGCCAGTAGTTTCCTTATACCAAGGGGAATAAACACCGGGGAGCTGTTTTTT
CASSFLIPRGINTGELFF
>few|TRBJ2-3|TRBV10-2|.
TGCGCCAGCAGTGAGTCGACACGGGGAACAGATACGCAGTATTTT
CASSESTRGTDTQYF
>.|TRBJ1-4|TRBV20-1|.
TGCAGTGCCTTACAGGAGCCTAATGAAAAACTGTTTTTT
CSALQEPNEKLFF
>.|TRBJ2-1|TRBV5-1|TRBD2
TGTGCCGCCACGGAGGGCACCGGGACTAGCGGGAGAGGGCTCAATGAGCAGTTCTTC
CAATEGTGTSGRGLNEQFF
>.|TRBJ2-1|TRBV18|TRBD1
TGTGCCAGCTCAAGAGTGGACAGGGGTGCTAGCAATGAGCAGTTCTTC
CASSRVDRGASNEQFF
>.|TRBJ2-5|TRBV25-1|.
TGTGCCAGCAGTGTGCCAGGGTCCCAAGAGACCCAGTACTTC
CASSVPGSQETQYF
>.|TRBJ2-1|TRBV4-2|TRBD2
TGTGCCAGCAGCCAAGGGGTGTGGGGGGGCTACAATGAGCAGTTCTTC
CASSQGVWGGYNEQFF
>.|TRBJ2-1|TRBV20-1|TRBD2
TGCAGTGCCCGGGGGGAGCGGGGGGACTACAATGAGCAGTTCTTC
CSARGERGDYNEQFF
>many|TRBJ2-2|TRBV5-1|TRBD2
TGCGCCAGCAGAGAACTAGCGGGGAACACCGGGGAGCTGTTTTTT
CASRELAGNTGELFF
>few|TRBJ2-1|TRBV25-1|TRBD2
TGTGCCAGCAGTGATGGAGGACTAGGGACCTACAATGAGCAGTTCTTC
CASSDGGLGTYNEQFF
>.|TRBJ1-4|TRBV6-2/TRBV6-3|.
TGTGCCAGCAGTTGGAAGGGATGGGACCCAGTGGATGAAAAACTGTTTTTT
CASSWKGWDPVDEKLFF
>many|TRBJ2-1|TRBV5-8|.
TGTGCCAGCAGCTTGGAAAGGGAGCAGTTCTTC
CASSLEREQFF
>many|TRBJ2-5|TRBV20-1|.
TGCAGTGCTAGAGGAACTCTCCAAGAGACCCAGTACTTC
CSARGTLQETQYF
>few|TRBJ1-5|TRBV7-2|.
TGTGCCAGCAGCTTACATAGACAGAGAGATCAGCCCCAGCATTTT
CASSLHRQRDQPQHF
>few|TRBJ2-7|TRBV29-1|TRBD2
TGCAGCGTTGGGGGTTCTAGCGGGAGTTTCAGCCACGAGCAGTACTTC
CSVGGSSGSFSHEQYF
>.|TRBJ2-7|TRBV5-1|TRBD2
TGCGCCAGCAGCCTGGGACTAGCACGGTCATGGGAGCAGTACTTC
CASSLGLARSWEQYF
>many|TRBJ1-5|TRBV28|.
TGTGCCAGCAGTTTATTCCAGGGGACGGGGGATCAGCCCCAGCATTTT
CASSLFQGTGDQPQHF